This TCR beta chain was profiled in a study of blood T cell repertoires in COVID-19. Turning to the study itself: Spain, Italy and the United States supplied samples that represented acute and convalescent COVID-19. From T cells, B-cell-depleted T cells, or PBMCs came the material, which was cDNA or gDNA.

Study processing details: Estimated nucleated cell counts came from reference gene primer amplification. The table came from immunoSEQ multiplex PCR; TCRdb's copy has only in-frame clones and leaves some out. V and J calls and clone size are copied from that table; D and trimming were computed from the DNA. The table has around 90,000 clones, about 81% seen once; the top ten hold about 13%. V was shortened by 0 bases and J by 5 bases, with 4 bases between the two germline ends. The CDR3 consists of 12 residues. Germline lookup yields CDR1 MNHEY and CDR2 SVGAGI. This receptor was identified in a human donor in a cohort sampled during active COVID-19. Input material: peripheral blood. This chain uses TRBV6-5 with TRBJ2-5; D is uncertain. The CDR3 DNA is TGTGCCAGCAGTTACTCGCGGGAGACCCAGTACTTC. Protein sequence: CASSYSRETQYF.